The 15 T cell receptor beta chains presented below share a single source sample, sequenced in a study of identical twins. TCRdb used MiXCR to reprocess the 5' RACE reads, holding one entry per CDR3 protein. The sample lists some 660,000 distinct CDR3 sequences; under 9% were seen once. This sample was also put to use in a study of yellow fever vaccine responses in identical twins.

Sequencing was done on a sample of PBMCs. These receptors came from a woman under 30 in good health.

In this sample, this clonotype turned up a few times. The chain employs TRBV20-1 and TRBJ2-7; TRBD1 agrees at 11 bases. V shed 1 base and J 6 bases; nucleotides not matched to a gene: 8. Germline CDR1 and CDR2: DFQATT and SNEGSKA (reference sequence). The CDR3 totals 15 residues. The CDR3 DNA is TGCAGTGCTAGAGCCCCGGACAGGGGGCAGGGCGAGCAGTACTTC. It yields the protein CSARAPDRGQGEQYF.

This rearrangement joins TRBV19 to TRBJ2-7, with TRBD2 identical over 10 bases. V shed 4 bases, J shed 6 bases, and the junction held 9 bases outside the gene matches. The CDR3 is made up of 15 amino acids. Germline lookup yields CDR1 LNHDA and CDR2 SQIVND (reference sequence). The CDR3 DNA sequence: TGTGCCAGTAGTACCCAGCGGGAGGGCCGGGTCGAGCAGTACTTC. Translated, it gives CASSTQREGRVEQYF. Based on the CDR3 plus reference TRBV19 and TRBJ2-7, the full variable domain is DGGITQSPKYLFRKEGQNVTLSCEQNLNHDAMYWYRQDPGQGLRLIYYSQIVNDFQKGDIAEGYSVSREKKESFPLTVTSAQKNPTAFYLCASSTQREGRVEQYFGPGTRLTVT.

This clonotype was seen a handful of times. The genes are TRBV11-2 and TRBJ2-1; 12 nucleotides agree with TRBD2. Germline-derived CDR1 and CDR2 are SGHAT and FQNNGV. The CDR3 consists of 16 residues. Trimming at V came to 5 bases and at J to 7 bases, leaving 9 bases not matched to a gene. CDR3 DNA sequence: TGTGCCAGCAGCCCTGGACTAGCGGGGCGTTGGAATGAGCAGTTCTTC. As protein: CASSPGLAGRWNEQFF.

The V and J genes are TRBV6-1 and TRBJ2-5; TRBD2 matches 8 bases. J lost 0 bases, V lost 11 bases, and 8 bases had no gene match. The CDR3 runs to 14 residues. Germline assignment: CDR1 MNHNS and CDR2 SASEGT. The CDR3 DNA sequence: TGTGCCGGCTCTGAGCGGGAGCACCAAGAGACCCAGTACTTC. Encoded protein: CAGSEREHQETQYF.

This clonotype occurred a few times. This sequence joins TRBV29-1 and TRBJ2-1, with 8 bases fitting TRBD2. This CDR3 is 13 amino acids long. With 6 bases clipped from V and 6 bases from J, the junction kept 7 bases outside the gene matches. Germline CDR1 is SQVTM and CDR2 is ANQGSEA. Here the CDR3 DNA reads TGCAGCGTCCGGGGGGGCCTTATCAATGAGCAGTTCTTC. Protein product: CSVRGGLINEQFF.

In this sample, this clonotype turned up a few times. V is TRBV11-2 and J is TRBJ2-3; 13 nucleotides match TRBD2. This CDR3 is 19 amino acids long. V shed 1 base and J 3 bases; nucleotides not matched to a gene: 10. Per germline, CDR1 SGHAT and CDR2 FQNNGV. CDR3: CASSLVNRLAGGRTDTQYF. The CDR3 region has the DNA TGTGCCAGCAGCTTAGTTAATCGACTAGCGGGAGGACGGACAGATACGCAGTATTTT. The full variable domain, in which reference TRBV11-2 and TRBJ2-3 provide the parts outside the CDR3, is EAGVAQSPRYKIIEKRQSVAFWCNPISGHATLYWYQQILGQGPKLLIQFQNNGVVDDSQLPKDRFSAERLKGVDSTLKIQPAKLEDSAVYLCASSLVNRLAGGRTDTQYFGPGTRLTVL.

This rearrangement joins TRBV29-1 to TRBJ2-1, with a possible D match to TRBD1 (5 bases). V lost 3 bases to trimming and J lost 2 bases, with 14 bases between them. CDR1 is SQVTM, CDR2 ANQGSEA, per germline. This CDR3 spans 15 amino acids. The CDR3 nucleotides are TGCAGCGTTGATCCTCGGCAGGGCCCCTACAATGAGCAGTTCTTC. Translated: CSVDPRQGPYNEQFF.

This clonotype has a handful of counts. The DNA for the CDR3 is TGCGCCAGCAGTGGGGAGCGGGACACAGATACGCAGTATTTT. Encoded protein: CASSGERDTDTQYF. The J gene is TRBJ2-3, the V gene TRBV10-1, with 7 bases aligning to TRBD2. V dropped 4 bases and J dropped 2; count of bases not matched to a gene: 3. This CDR3 contains 14 residues. Germline CDR1 reads WNHNN; CDR2 reads SYGVQD (reference sequence).

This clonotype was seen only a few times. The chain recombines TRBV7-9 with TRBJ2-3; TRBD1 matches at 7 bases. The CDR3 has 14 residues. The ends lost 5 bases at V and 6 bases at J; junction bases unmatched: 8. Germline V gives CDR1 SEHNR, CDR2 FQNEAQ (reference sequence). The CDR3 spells CASSAETGTDTQYF. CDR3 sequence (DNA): TGTGCCAGCAGCGCAGAGACAGGGACGGATACGCAGTATTTT.

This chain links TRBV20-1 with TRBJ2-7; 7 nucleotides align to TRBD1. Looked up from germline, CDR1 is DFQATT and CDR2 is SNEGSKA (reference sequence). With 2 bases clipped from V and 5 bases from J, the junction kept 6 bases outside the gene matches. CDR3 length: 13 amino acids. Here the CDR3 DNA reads TGCAGTGCTAGACGGACAGGATCAGACGAGCAGTACTTC. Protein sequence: CSARRTGSDEQYF.

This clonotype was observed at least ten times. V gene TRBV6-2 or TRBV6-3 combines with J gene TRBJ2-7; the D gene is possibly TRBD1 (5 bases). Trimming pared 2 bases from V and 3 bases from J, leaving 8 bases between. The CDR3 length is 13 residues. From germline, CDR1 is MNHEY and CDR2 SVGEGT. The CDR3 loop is CASSYTGFYEQYF. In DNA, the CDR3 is TGTGCCAGCAGTTACACAGGATTCTACGAGCAGTACTTC.

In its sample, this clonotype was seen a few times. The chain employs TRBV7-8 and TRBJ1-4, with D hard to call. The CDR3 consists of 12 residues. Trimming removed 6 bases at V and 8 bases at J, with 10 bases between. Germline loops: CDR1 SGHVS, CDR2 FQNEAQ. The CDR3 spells CASRTAGEKLFF. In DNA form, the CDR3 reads TGTGCCAGCAGGACGGCGGGCGAAAAACTGTTTTTT.

The CDR3 sequence is CSVAGIRGPADTQYF. For the CDR3, the DNA is TGCAGCGTTGCGGGTATCCGAGGCCCGGCAGATACGCAGTATTTT. The rearrangement joins TRBV29-1 to TRBJ2-3; D is ambiguous. Between the trimmed V and J ends, which lost 4 bases and 4 bases, there was a span of 18 bases. This CDR3 spans 15 amino acids. Germline V lookup: CDR1 SQVTM, CDR2 ANQGSEA.

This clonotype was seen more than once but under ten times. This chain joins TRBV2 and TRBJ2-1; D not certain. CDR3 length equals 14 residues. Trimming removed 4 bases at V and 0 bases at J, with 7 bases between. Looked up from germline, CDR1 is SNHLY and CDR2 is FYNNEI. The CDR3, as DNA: TGTGCCAGCAGTGTCGGTCTCTCCTACAATGAGCAGTTCTTC. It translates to CASSVGLSYNEQFF.

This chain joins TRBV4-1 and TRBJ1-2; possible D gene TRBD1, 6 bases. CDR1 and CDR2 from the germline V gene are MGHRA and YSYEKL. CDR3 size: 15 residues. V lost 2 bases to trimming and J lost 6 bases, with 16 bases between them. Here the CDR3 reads CASSQFIGGGDGYTF. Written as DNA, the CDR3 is TGCGCCAGCAGCCAATTCATAGGAGGGGGAGATGGCTACACCTTC.